This T cell receptor (beta chain) comes out of a study of beta chain features in type 1 diabetes (dated by TCRdb to between 2017 and 2018). Study-level background: Mean age, gender distribution, total cell number and subset yield did not differ between patients and healthy donors. Across all samples, approximately 98,000,000 sorted cells were examined, and cell number per subset correlated strongly with RNA yield. Naive and central memory subsets were obtained from all 30 or so donors, but regulatory and stem cell-like memory subsets were isolated from only 8 patients and about 8 healthy donors. In the study, recently diagnosed type 1 diabetes patients and matched healthy donors were compared on the TCRB repertoires of their sorted circulating CD4+ T cell subsets.

As to this clone: It lacks a known antigen. Base quality data are lacking; no much larger clone is found one base away.

The entire isolated RNA was reverse transcribed using the High Capacity cDNA Reverse Transcription Kit, and thus expressed TCRB transcripts were sequenced. For stem cell-like memory T cell samples, survey-depth immunoSEQ sequencing was used, averaging around 910,000 total reads per sample. After sorted cells were lysed in RLT buffer, RNA was extracted with DNase-treated RNeasy Micro or Mini kits, with the choice depending on cell number. To prevent cross-contamination, each cell subset was processed individually, whereas patient and healthy donor samples were processed jointly. TCRB sequences were amplified from cDNA with the immunoSEQ multiplex PCR, producing 87-bp fragments spanning the CDR3 region. The amplicons were sequenced using the Illumina HiSeq platform. The published analysis was carried out like this. PCR bias was corrected computationally using synthetic template baselines, and reads within Hamming distance 2 were collapsed, with unmergeable singletons discarded. Reads were aligned to IMGT to assign V, D and J genes, CDR3 length, and insertions or deletions at six rearrangement sites. Within each subset, clonotype counts were normalized to sorted cell number, after which true diversity and Gini coefficients were computed with the tcR R package. The overlap coefficient, calculated on TCRB nucleotide sequences, was used to quantify repertoire sharing. What TCRdb holds here is the immuneACCESS table cut down to in-frame rearrangements. Part of the clones is not present; checked against another copy, under half of the missing clones reflect an unresolved V gene, and the others are unexplained. The DNA was the basis for D and trimming; V, J and clone size are from that table. This sample holds tens of thousands of clones; 25% to 35% were observed only once. The ten largest clonotypes hold 0.45% to 0.55% of the sample.

A single peripheral blood draw of approximately 110 mL on average was collected from each donor into heparinised tubes. A BD FACSAria II was used to sort naive, central memory, regulatory and stem cell-like memory CD4+ T cells with a panel that included CD45RO, CCR7, CD25, CD127, CD95 and CD27. A purity above 95% was achieved for all sorted populations. PBMCs were isolated immediately by Lymphoprep density gradient centrifugation and stained directly without culture. Samples were stained and sorted in pairs, with one healthy donor and one patient per experiment, so that batch effects were minimized. Study-wide conclusions, independent of this receptor: Naive, central memory and regulatory TCRB repertoires appeared to be more similar among patients than among healthy donors. Because the HLA sub-analyses included only small numbers of individuals, any influence of HLA type on TCRB rearrangement was left unresolved. Because cDNA was sequenced instead of genomic DNA, highly expressing activated cells could be over-represented, though the groups showed no difference in activation or CD3 levels. A moderate but significant shortening of TCRB CDR3 length was observed in type 1 diabetes patients in all four CD4+ subsets. Patients with type 1 diabetes made fewer insertions and deleted more nucleotides at VDJ recombination sites, implying thymic rearrangement abnormalities. PCR might favor shorter templates, but patient and control samples were amplified and corrected together, so any skew would affect both groups equally.

This TCR came from a woman aged 18 to 35 in good health. The sequenced material came from stem cell memory CD4+ T cells from blood. Read against the paper, the sample's cell subset or site label means: stem cell-like memory CD4+ T cells.

DNA sequence: TGTGCCAGCTCACGTGAGGGACAGGGGACCTATGGCTACACCTTC. Its coded protein is CASSREGQGTYGYTF. The chain couples TRBV18 to TRBJ1-2; the junction holds 10 bases that match TRBD1. V is cut back by 4 bases and J by 4 bases, with 6 bases in the junction unmatched. Looking up the germline V gene yields CDR1 KGHSH and CDR2 LQKENI. The CDR3 spans 15 residues, from the cysteine through the phenylalanine. The retained sequence is limited to the CDR3, 45 bases, with the frame set at the first base.